This entry features one TCR beta chain sequence. What antigen it recognizes has not been identified. No clone much larger than this one lies a single base away; base qualities are absent. In total, 630 or so healthy bone marrow donors made up the cohort. Cohort members were all nominally healthy when sampled, although unrecorded immune exposures were likely present. The donor tested CMV seronegative and was one of the 352 seronegative cohort members. A peripheral blood sample was collected from each donor, and TCR beta sequencing was performed on peripheral blood mononuclear cells. Genomic DNA extraction from the blood cell samples was performed with the Qiagen DNeasy Blood Extraction Kit. The library was generated by the immunoSEQ multiplex PCR assay. The multiplex PCR relied on a mix of 60 forward primers for TCR Vbeta segments and 13 reverse primers for TCR Jbeta segments. A multiplex PCR assay on genomic DNA amplified the CDR3 region of rearranged TCR beta genes. Amplified TCR beta libraries were sequenced as 87-base-pair reads on the Illumina HiSeq System. The authors processed their data as follows. Across the roughly 700 repertoires, a later analysis counted approximately 75 million unique TCR beta chains, approximately 10 million of which were shared by at least two donors. Raw reads were error-corrected and collapsed into unique sequences with a nearest-neighbor algorithm that merged closely related sequences to remove PCR and sequencing errors. To assign V, D and J gene segments, CDR3 sequences were aligned to IMGT reference sequences. For a sequence to be retained, a match of at least six nucleotides to both a V gene segment and a J gene segment was required. Rearrangements were called productive when the CDR3 lacked stop codons and stayed in frame with V and J; all others were non-productive. CDR3 was defined according to IMGT convention as the region running from the second conserved V-encoded cysteine to the conserved J-encoded phenylalanine. The earlier analysis of about 620 of the donors excluded sequences that lacked an unambiguous match to a single V gene segment. An earlier analysis of a few hundred of the donors classified V segments as functional when productive rearrangements were above 56.7% and as segregating when the standard deviation between donors was above 5%. To diagnose cytomegalovirus status from the catalog of TCR beta chain sequences, a statistical classification framework was built. In a later analysis, TCR nucleotide sequences were compared against IMGT/GENE-DB human TR gene sequences so that V and J genes could be assigned. Using the TCRdist pipeline, a later analysis assigned CDR3 sequences along with most-parsimonious VDJ recombination scenarios. A later analysis defined each TCR beta chain by its CDR3 amino acid sequence plus V-gene family, and excluded reads lacking a unique V-gene family. In a later analysis, 450 to 600 highly shared, low-generation-probability nucleotide sequences were removed to address suspected cross-contamination and a sequencing artifact. In a later analysis, a clonal expansion index for each public chain was calculated from normalized within-repertoire ranks of inferred template counts. A later analysis computed generation probabilities with a VDJ recombination model fitted to out-of-frame rearrangements, and checked the results against IGoR. In a later analysis, TCR-TCR, TCR-HLA and TCR-CMV co-occurrence was scored with hypergeometric tests, and a repertoire-size bias correction was applied to TCR pairs. In a later analysis, false discovery rates were estimated by permuting HLA or CMV assignments 20 times. In a later analysis, co-occurring TCRs were grouped using DBSCAN, and TCRdist sequence similarity was added for clustering within HLA-allele-positive subsets. For co-occurrence clustering, repertoires with fewer than 30,000 or more than 120,000 public chains were excluded, along with four or five repertoires with anomalous nucleotide sharing. Imported from immuneACCESS, the table was reduced by TCRdb to in-frame sequences with V and J called. These copies leave out some clones; in studies compared against another copy, an unresolved V gene accounts for under half, and the cause of the remainder is not known. V and J calls and clone size are those listed in that table; D and trimming were worked out from the DNA. The sample profile shows roughly 200,000 clones; approximately 80% of them were found once. Around 3% of the sample is in the top ten clones.

This sample was taken from a study of cytomegalovirus exposure and HLA in healthy donors (dated by TCRdb to the late 2010s). About the study as a whole: An earlier analysis of roughly 610 of the donors reported around 280 Gb of sequence data and roughly 120 million unique TCR beta sequences obtained from about 200 million T cells. An early release that covered about 600 HLA-typed donors contained approximately 320 gigabases of sequencing data and about 93 million unique TCR sequences. Among the roughly 400 genotyped donors, around 81% belonged to the genetic ancestry cluster associated with self-reported Caucasian donors. The aim of the study was to test whether cataloging public T cell receptors could identify signatures of past pathogen exposure. The study used immunosequencing to profile the T cell repertoires of under 700 subjects and linked those repertoires to cytomegalovirus serostatus. Along with the roughly 670-subject first cohort, a separate validation cohort of some 130 different subjects was used. To predict cytomegalovirus infection status, the study brought together high-throughput TCR immunosequencing, statistical association of individual TCRs with disease status, and machine learning. A later analysis re-analyzed previously published TCR beta repertoires from 666 donors and added high-resolution HLA genotyping to study TCR occurrence patterns. The later analysis used no new phenotypic data to find candidate immune exposures, relying instead on TCR beta sequences and their occurrence across donors. In an earlier analysis of roughly 600 of the donors, high-throughput TCR beta sequencing was used to judge whether each TCR beta V gene segment behaved as functional or pseudogenic. Donor age, sex, ethnicity and CMV serostatus were collected together with the repertoire data. In a later genetic analysis, genome-wide SNP genotypes for about three fifths of the 666 donors were used, and that subset was treated as a discovery cohort. All discovery cohort repertoires had been generated on a single sequencing platform. Class I and class II HLA loci were covered by the typing at four-digit resolution. The number of typed donors differed by locus: about 629-630 for A, B, C, DRB1 and DQB1; approximately 530 for DQA1; over 600 for DPA1; and about 450 for DPB1. Five DR-DQ haplotypes were treated as single units for association and clustering because of strong linkage in the cohort. Among 300 to 450 genotyped donors of the cohort, an average of roughly 240,000 unique TCR beta nucleotide sequences were sequenced per donor, 15% to 20% of them non-productive.

What the research found in general, with its limitations: Because HLA typing was unavailable for some donors at each locus, only the typed subset was used in association tests. A total of 150 or so TCR beta chains were listed by the study as associated with cytomegalovirus. A group of highly shared sequence variants was considered likely to be a technical artifact of the sequencing pipeline. In a later analysis, the rate of TCR association differed among HLA loci, with DRB1 alleles having the most associated TCRs and HLA-C alleles having the fewest. When HLA alleles, especially DR and DQ, strongly co-occurred, attributing TCR associations to individual alleles was difficult. Because counts were too low, about 18 rarely observed V segments, including chromosome 9 orphons, were excluded from the earlier analysis of some 590 of the donors. Broadly in line with IMGT annotations, most TCR beta V segments showed up in productive rearrangements about 90% or about 30% of the time in an earlier analysis of 450 to 600 of the donors. A later analysis found that most CMV-associated TCR beta chains appeared HLA-restricted, with HLA associations seemingly driven largely by CMV exposure. Only TCR beta chains were sequenced in this cohort, and the absence of alpha or paired-chain data limited detectable features. Presence/absence analyses assumed roughly uniform sequencing depth across donors, an assumption that may not hold. According to the authors, the approach could potentially be generalized to other disease states and immunological phenotypes. According to a later genetic analysis, donors in an Asian-associated ancestry cluster had fewer N-insertions in productive TCRs than the roughly 700-donor mean. A further reported finding was that TCR beta sequences accurately predicted the HLA-A and HLA-B alleles for most subjects in the first cohort. The 87-base-pair reads could not distinguish some IMGT-functional V segments, including TRBV6-2 and TRBV6-3, so those segments were excluded. Immune exposure information for the cohort was limited to CMV serostatus. In a later analysis, HLA-associated TCR beta chains were found to be more clonally expanded and to have lower generation probabilities than equally common non-associated chains. V-gene and J-gene trimming of TCR beta chains was associated with a missense DCLRE1C variant in a later genetic analysis, and the association was replicated in an independent cohort. While some public TCRs were present in many individuals, most TCR sequences turned up only very rarely across donors. The classifier was reported to diagnose cytomegalovirus status with high specificity and sensitivity in both the original and validation cohorts. Correlated functional status among segregating V segments might be attributable to linkage disequilibrium, but an unknown experimental factor could not be ruled out. According to a later analysis, parvovirus B19, influenza, CMV and Epstein-Barr virus appeared linked to several top co-occurrence clusters. At a false discovery rate of 0.05, a later analysis linked fewer than 20,000 TCR beta sequences to specific HLA alleles. In vitro tests confirmed that a few of the cytomegalovirus-associated TCR beta chains recognize cytomegalovirus antigens.

The germline V gene encodes CDR1 MNHNS and CDR2 SASEGT. Here V drops 3 bases and J drops 3 bases, and the junction holds 14 bases not matched to any gene. The CDR3 holds 17 amino acids from the cysteine to the phenylalanine. Only the CDR3 portion is preserved as DNA: 51 bases, with reading frame beginning at the first base. What was sequenced was PBMCs. This TCR came from a man aged 25-40 years in good health and CMV-seronegative. Rearrangement joined TRBV6-1 to TRBJ2-7, with 7 bases matching TRBD1. CDR3 sequence: CASSDPDVGQIIYEQYF. The nucleotide sequence reads TGTGCCAGCAGTGATCCCGATGTGGGACAGATTATCTACGAGCAGTACTTC.